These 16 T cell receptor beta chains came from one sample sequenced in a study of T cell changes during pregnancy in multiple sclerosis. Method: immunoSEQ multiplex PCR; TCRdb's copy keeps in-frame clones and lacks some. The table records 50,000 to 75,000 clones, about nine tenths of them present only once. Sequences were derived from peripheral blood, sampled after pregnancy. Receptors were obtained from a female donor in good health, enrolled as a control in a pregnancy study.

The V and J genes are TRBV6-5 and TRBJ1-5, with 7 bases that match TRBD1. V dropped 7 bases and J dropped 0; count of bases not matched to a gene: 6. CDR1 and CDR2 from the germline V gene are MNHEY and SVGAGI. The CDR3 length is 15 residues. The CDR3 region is CASTPGTDSNQPQHF. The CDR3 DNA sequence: TGTGCCAGCACCCCCGGGACAGATAGCAATCAGCCCCAGCATTTT.

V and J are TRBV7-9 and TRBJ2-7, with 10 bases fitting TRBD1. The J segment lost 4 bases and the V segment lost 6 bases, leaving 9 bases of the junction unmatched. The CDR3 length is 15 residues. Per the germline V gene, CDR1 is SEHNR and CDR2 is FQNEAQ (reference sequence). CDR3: CASRSFRDRGYEQYF. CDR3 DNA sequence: TGTGCCAGCAGATCTTTCCGGGACAGGGGATACGAGCAGTACTTC. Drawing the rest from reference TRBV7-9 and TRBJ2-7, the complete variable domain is DTGVSQNPRHKITKRGQNVTFRCDPISEHNRLYWYRQTLGQGPEFLTYFQNEAQLEKSRLLSDRFSAERPKGSFSTLEIQRTEQGDSAMYLCASRSFRDRGYEQYFGPGTRLTVT.

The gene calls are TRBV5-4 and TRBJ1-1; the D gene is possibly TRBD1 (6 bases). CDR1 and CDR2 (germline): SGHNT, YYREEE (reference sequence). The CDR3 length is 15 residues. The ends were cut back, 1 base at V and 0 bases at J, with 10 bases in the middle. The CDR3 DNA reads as TGTGCCAGCAGCTTGAGGGCAGGGGTGAACACTGAAGCTTTCTTT. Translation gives CASSLRAGVNTEAFF. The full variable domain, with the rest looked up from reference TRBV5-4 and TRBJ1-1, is ETGVTQSPTHLIKTRGQQVTLRCSSQSGHNTVSWYQQALGQGPQFIFQYYREEENGRGNFPPRFSGLQFPNYSSELNVNALELDDSALYLCASSLRAGVNTEAFFGQGTRLTVV.

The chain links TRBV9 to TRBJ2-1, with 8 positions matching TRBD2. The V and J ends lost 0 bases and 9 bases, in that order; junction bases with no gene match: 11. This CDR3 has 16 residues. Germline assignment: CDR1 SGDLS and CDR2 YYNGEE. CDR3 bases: TGTGCCAGCAGCGTAGGAGGAACGGGGGGGCACGCTGAGCAGTTCTTC. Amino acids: CASSVGGTGGHAEQFF.

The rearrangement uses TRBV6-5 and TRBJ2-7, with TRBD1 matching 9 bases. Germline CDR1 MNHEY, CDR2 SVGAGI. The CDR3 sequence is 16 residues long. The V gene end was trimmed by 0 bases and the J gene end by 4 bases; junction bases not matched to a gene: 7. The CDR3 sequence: CASSYSKGQGGYEQYF. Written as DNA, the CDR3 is TGTGCCAGCAGTTACTCAAAGGGACAGGGTGGGTACGAGCAGTACTTC.

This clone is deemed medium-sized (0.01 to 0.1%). CDR3 sequence: CASSGQFNQPQHF. CDR3 DNA sequence: TGTGCCAGCAGCGGACAGTTCAATCAGCCCCAGCATTTT. The chain links TRBV5-8 to TRBJ1-5; perhaps TRBD1 as D (6 bases). The CDR3 extends over 13 amino acids. The V and J ends lost 4 bases and 3 bases respectively, with 8 bases between them. Germline CDR1 reads SGHTS; CDR2 reads YDEGEE.

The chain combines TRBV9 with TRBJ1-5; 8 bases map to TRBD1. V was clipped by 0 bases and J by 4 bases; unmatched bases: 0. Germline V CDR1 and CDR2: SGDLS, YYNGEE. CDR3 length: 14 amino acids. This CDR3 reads CASSVGQGNQPQHF. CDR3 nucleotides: TGTGCCAGCAGCGTAGGACAGGGGAATCAGCCCCAGCATTTT.

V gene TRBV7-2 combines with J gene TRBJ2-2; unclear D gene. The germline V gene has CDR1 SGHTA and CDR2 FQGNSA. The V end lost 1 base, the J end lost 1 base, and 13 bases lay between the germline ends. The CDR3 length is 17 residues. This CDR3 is CASSLVPLEMNTGELFF. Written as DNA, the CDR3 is TGTGCCAGCAGCTTAGTGCCCCTAGAGATGAACACCGGGGAGCTGTTTTTT.

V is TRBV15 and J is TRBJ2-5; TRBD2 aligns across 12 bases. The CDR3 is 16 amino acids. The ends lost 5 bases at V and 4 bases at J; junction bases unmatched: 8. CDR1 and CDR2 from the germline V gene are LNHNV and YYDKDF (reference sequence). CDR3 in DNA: TGTGCCACCAGCGGCGGACTAGCGGGGAGGGCAGAGACCCAGTACTTC. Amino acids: CATSGGLAGRAETQYF.

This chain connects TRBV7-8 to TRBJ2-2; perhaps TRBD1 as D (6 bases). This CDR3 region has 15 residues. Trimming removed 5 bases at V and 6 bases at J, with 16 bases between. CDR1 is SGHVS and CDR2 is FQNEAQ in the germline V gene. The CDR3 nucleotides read TGTGCCAGCAGCGACGACAGGACGGTAGCCGGGGAGCTGTTTTTT. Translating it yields CASSDDRTVAGELFF.

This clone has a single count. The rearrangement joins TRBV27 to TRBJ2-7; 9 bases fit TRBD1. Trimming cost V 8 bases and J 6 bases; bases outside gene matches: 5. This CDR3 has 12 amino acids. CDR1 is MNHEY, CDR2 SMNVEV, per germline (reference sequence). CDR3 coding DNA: TGTGCCAGCGGGACAGGGCATCTCGAGCAGTACTTC. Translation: CASGTGHLEQYF.

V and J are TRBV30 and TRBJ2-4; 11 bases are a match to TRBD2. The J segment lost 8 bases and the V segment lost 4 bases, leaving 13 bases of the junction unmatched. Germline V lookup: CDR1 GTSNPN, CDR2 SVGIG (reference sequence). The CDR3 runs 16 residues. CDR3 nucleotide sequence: TGTGCCTGGAAAGGTACTAGCGGGGGACCTTGGGACATTCAGTACTTC. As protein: CAWKGTSGGPWDIQYF. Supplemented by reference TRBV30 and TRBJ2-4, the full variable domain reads SQTIHQWPATLVQPVGSPLSLECTVEGTSNPNLYWYRQAAGRGLQLLFYSVGIGQISSEVPQNLSASRPQDRQFILSSKKLLLSDSGFYLCAWKGTSGGPWDIQYFGAGTRLSVL.

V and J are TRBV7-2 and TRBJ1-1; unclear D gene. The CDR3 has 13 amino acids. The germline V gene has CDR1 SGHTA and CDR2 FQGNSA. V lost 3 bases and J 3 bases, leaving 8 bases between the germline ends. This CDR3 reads CASSFGEDTEAFF. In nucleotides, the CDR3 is TGTGCCAGCAGCTTCGGAGAGGACACTGAAGCTTTCTTT.

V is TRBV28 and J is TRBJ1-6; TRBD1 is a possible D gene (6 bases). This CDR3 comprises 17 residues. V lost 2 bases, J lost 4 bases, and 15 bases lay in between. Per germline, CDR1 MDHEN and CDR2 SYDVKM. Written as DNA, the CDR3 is TGTGCCAGCAGTTTAAGTGGTTCAGGGGCTTATAATTCACCCCTCCACTTT. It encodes CASSLSGSGAYNSPLHF.

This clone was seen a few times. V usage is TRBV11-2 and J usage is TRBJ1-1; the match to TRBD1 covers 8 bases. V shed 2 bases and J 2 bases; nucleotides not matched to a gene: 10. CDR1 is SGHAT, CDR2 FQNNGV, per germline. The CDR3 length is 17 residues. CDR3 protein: CASSLRPQGAINTEAFF. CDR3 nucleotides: TGTGCCAGCAGCTTACGCCCCCAGGGGGCGATCAACACTGAAGCTTTCTTT.

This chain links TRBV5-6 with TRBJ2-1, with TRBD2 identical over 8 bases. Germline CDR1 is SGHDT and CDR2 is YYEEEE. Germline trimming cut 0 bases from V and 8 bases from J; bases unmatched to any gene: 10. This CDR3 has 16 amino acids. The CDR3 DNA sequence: TGTGCCAGCAGCTTGGAACCAGCGGGGGCGCACTATGAGCAGTTCTTC. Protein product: CASSLEPAGAHYEQFF.